Listed here are 13 T cell receptor beta chains from one sample, sequenced in a study of quantifying T cell responses using KT2 cells. For the study at large: cDNA was made from DNase-treated RNA using alpha and beta constant primers.

Each cDNA got a UMI-containing oligo ligated at its 3' end. The first PCR ran approximately 4 cycles with an equimolar RC1.1 and RC1.2 beta primer mix. Using its own MiXCR run on the UMI-ligation and nested PCR reads, TCRdb lists one record per CDR3 protein. This table holds around 56,000 distinct CDR3 sequences, about 12% found once. Source material: PBMCs spiked with cells of the T cell clone KT2. All receptors derive from a human donor.

This clonotype was seen more than once but under ten times. The chain is built from TRBV7-6 and TRBJ2-2; D call uncertain. Trimming took off 6 bases at V and 4 bases at J, with 6 bases between the two ends. Germline V gene data show CDR1 as SGHVS and CDR2 as FNYEAQ. The CDR3 covers 12 residues. CDR3 sequence (DNA): TGTGCCAGCAGGTCCCCCACCGGGGAGCTGTTTTTT. This gives the protein CASRSPTGELFF. The full variable domain, in which reference TRBV7-6 and TRBJ2-2 provide the parts outside the CDR3, is GAGVSQSPRYKVTKRGQDVALRCDPISGHVSLYWYRQALGQGPEFLTYFNYEAQQDKSGLPNDRFSAERPEGSISTLTIQRTEQRDSAMYRCASRSPTGELFFGEGSRLTVL.

The gene calls are TRBV2 and TRBJ1-6; D might be TRBD1 (6 bases). The CDR3 runs to 13 residues. V lost 6 bases and J lost 10, with 13 bases in between. Germline-derived CDR1 and CDR2 are SNHLY and FYNNEI. CDR3 DNA: TGTGCCAGCAGCCACGGCGGGGGCTCACCCCTCCACTTT. Protein product: CASSHGGGSPLHF.

This chain links TRBV7-9 with TRBJ2-5; D may be TRBD1 or TRBD2 (5 bases each). Trimming took 8 bases from V and 5 from J, leaving 18 bases between them. The CDR3 runs 14 residues. The germline V gene has CDR1 SEHNR and CDR2 FQNEAQ (reference sequence). CDR3 region: CASFGRGAQETQYF. The CDR3 coding sequence is TGTGCCAGCTTTGGCCGAGGGGCGCAGGAGACCCAGTACTTC. Looking up the rest from reference TRBV7-9 and TRBJ2-5 gives the full variable domain: DTGVSQNPRHKITKRGQNVTFRCDPISEHNRLYWYRQTLGQGPEFLTYFQNEAQLEKSRLLSDRFSAERPKGSFSTLEIQRTEQGDSAMYLCASFGRGAQETQYFGPGTRLLVL.

The chain joins TRBV6-2 or TRBV6-3 to TRBJ2-2; TRBD1 is a possible D gene (6 bases). Per the germline V gene, CDR1 is MNHEY and CDR2 is SVGEGT. The CDR3 sequence is 17 residues long. V was clipped by 5 bases and J by 0 bases, with 16 bases between them. Here the CDR3 reads CASSPEQGFANTGELFF. CDR3 coding DNA: TGTGCCAGCAGTCCAGAACAGGGATTCGCGAACACCGGGGAGCTGTTTTTT.

The J gene is TRBJ2-3, the V gene TRBV15; D may be TRBD1 (6 bases). The CDR3 spans 16 residues. The germline V gene has CDR1 LNHNV and CDR2 YYDKDF (reference sequence). Between the trimmed V and J ends, which lost 0 bases and 11 bases, there was a span of 21 bases. CDR3 amino acids: CATSRDPRDPGGGQYF. For the CDR3, the DNA is TGTGCCACCAGCAGAGATCCCCGGGACCCTGGGGGCGGGCAGTATTTT.

This rearrangement joins TRBV5-1 to TRBJ1-4; 11 bases align to TRBD1. Trimming at V came to 4 bases and at J to 8 bases, leaving 7 bases not matched to a gene. The CDR3 spans 15 residues. The germline gives CDR1 SGHRS, CDR2 YFSETQ. CDR3 loop: CASSQAGTGGEKLFF. Here the CDR3 DNA reads TGCGCCAGCAGCCAGGCCGGGACAGGGGGAGAAAAACTGTTTTTT.

This clonotype was recorded many times. V gene TRBV10-2 combines with J gene TRBJ1-4; 10 bases map to TRBD1. The CDR3 has 17 residues. Germline V gene lookup returns CDR1 WSHSY and CDR2 SAAADI. V shed 6 bases and J 4 bases; nucleotides not matched to a gene: 11. This chain's CDR3 is CASRDYGTGAFNEKLFF. The DNA of the CDR3 is TGCGCCAGCAGGGACTACGGGACAGGGGCCTTTAATGAAAAACTGTTTTTT.

This clonotype appeared a few times. The chain is built from TRBV27 and TRBJ1-3; 7 nucleotides align to TRBD1. From germline, CDR1 is MNHEY and CDR2 SMNVEV (reference sequence). CDR3 size: 16 residues. J lost 4 bases, V lost 6 bases, and 12 bases had no gene match. The CDR3 protein is CASRPAQGVWGNTIYF. The CDR3, as DNA: TGTGCCAGCAGACCAGCGCAGGGGGTGTGGGGAAACACCATATATTTT.

This clonotype turned up a few times. V usage is TRBV4-1 and J usage is TRBJ1-5, with 10 bases aligning to TRBD1. V gave up 2 bases and J gave up 4 bases; unmatched junction bases: 17. Germline CDR1 and CDR2: MGHRA and YSYEKL. The CDR3 is 20 amino acids. The CDR3 loop is CASSQPPFRRDRGTNQPQHF. The DNA of the CDR3 is TGCGCCAGCAGCCAACCTCCTTTTCGTCGGGACAGGGGAACGAATCAGCCCCAGCATTTT.

In this sample, this clonotype turned up a few times. The rearrangement joins TRBV12-3 or TRBV12-4 to TRBJ1-4; 9 bases agree with TRBD1. The length of the CDR3 is 15 residues. J lost 5 bases, V lost 5 bases, and 6 bases had no gene match. The CDR3 DNA is TGTGCCAGCAGTGCCCGGACAGGGGAGAATGAAAAACTGTTTTTT. It translates to CASSARTGENEKLFF.

There are a few counts of this clonotype. The chain has TRBV10-3 and TRBJ2-5; D not resolved. The V gene's germline CDR1 is ENHRY and CDR2 SYGVKD. This CDR3 spans 13 amino acids. The ends were cut back, 3 bases at V and 1 base at J, with 6 bases in the middle. As DNA, the CDR3 is TGTGCCATCAGTGAACAACTCCAAGAGACCCAGTACTTC. This sequence encodes CAISEQLQETQYF.

V gene TRBV9 combines with J gene TRBJ1-1; D is uncertain. Trimming cost V 0 bases and J 1 base, with 4 bases left between them. This CDR3 is built from 13 residues. From germline, CDR1 is SGDLS and CDR2 YYNGEE. CDR3 amino acids: CASSVAQNTEAFF. For the CDR3, the DNA is TGTGCCAGCAGCGTAGCCCAGAACACTGAAGCTTTCTTT.

The table lists this clonotype with many counts. The rearrangement joins TRBV27 to TRBJ2-7; 10 bases map to TRBD2. The germline CDR1 and CDR2 sequences are MNHEY and SMNVEV (reference sequence). After removal of 5 bases from V and 7 bases from J, the junction contained 14 bases not matched to a gene. The CDR3 is 16 amino acids. The CDR3 sequence is CASSSFLAGVKREQYF. CDR3 nucleotides: TGTGCCAGCAGTAGCTTTCTAGCGGGAGTTAAGAGGGAGCAGTACTTC.